This T cell receptor (beta chain) was sequenced for a study of tumor and adjacent non-tumor tissue in lung cancer. The library came from three nested PCR rounds adapted from ARM-PCR protocols. TCRdb re-called the multiplex PCR reads with MiXCR, one entry per CDR3 protein. The data hold about 50,000 distinct CDR3 sequences, with about 70% observed a single time. No cell sorting was done before RNA was extracted from the tissue. The normal lung tissue was taken more than 3 cm from the tumor edge. The source material was distant non-tumor lung tissue. The source is a woman aged 55-70 years with non-small cell lung cancer.

This CDR3 is CSARSPGLAGVADTQYF. The DNA of the CDR3 is TGCAGTGCTAGAAGTCCGGGACTAGCGGGAGTTGCAGATACGCAGTATTTT. The chain has TRBV20-1 and TRBJ2-3; 14 nucleotides agree with TRBD2. The CDR3 contains 17 residues. V shed 2 bases and J 4 bases; nucleotides not matched to a gene: 8. Per germline, CDR1 DFQATT and CDR2 SNEGSKA (reference sequence).